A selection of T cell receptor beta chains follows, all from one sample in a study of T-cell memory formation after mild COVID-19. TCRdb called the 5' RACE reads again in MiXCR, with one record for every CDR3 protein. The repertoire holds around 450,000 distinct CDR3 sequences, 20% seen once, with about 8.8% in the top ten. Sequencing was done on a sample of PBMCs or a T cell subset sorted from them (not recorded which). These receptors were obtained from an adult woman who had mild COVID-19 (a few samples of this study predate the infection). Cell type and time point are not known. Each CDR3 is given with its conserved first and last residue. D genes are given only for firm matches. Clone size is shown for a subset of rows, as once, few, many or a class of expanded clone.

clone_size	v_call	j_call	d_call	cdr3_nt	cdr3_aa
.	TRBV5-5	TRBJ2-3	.	TGTGCCAGCAGCTTGGCCGAGGTGATTAGCACAGATACGCAGTATTTT	CASSLAEVISTDTQYF
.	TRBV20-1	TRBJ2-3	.	TGCAGTGCTTCACAGGAATGGAGCACAGATACGCAGTATTTT	CSASQEWSTDTQYF
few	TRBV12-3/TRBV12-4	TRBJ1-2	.	TGTGCCAGCAGCTTAGGACGGGGAGGTGGGGTAGAGTATGGCTACACCTTC	CASSLGRGGGVEYGYTF
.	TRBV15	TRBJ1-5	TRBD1	TGTGCCACCAGCGGGACAGGGGATCAGCCCCAGCATTTT	CATSGTGDQPQHF
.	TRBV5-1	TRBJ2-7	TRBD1	TGCGCCAGCAGCTTAACAGGGGAGTCCGAGCAGTACTTC	CASSLTGESEQYF
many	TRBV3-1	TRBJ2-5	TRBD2	TGTGCCAGCAGCCAAGGGTTGCGGGGGGCCCAAGAGACCCAGTACTTC	CASSQGLRGAQETQYF
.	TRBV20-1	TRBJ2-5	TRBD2	TGCAGTGCTAGAGCGGGACTAGCGGTAGAGGAGACCCAGTACTTC	CSARAGLAVEETQYF
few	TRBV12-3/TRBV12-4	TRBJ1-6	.	TGTGCCAGCAGTTTAGACGGGGGGTTGCGATCACCCCTCCACTTT	CASSLDGGLRSPLHF
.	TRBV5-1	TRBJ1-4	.	TGCGCCAGCAGCTTGGTGGGACCGCTTCCAGCTGAAAAACTGTTTTTT	CASSLVGPLPAEKLFF
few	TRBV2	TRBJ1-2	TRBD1	TGTGCCAGCAGTGAAGCGGGGGGGACAGGAGGCCTTTTGGGCTACACCTTC	CASSEAGGTGGLLGYTF
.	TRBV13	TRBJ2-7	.	TGTGCCAGCAGCTTAGGGCCGAGCCCAAGCTCCTACGAGCAGTACTTC	CASSLGPSPSSYEQYF
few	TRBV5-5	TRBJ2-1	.	TGTGCCAGCAGCCGCGAGTCCACCTACAATGAGCAGTTCTTC	CASSRESTYNEQFF
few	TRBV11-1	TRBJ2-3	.	TGTGCCAGCAGCTTGGGAAGGCAGACCACAGATACGCAGTATTTT	CASSLGRQTTDTQYF
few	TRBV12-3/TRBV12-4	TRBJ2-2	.	TGTGCCAGCAGTTTAGTAGAGAACACCGGGGAGCTGTTTTTT	CASSLVENTGELFF
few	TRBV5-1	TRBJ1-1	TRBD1	TGCGCCAGCAGCTTGGAACCCAGGGGGCCCCTAGGAACTGAAGCTTTCTTT	CASSLEPRGPLGTEAFF
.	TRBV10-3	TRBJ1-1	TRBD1	TGTGCCATCAGTGACACAGGGGCCGCGAACACTGAAGCTTTCTTT	CAISDTGAANTEAFF
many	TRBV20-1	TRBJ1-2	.	TGCAGTGCTAGAGCAGGGAACAACTATGGCTACACCTTC	CSARAGNNYGYTF
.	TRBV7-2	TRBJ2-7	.	TGTGCCAGCAGCTTTAGAGGGGGAAGAAACTCCTACGAGCAGTACTTC	CASSFRGGRNSYEQYF
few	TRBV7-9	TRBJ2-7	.	TGTGCCAGCAGCTTAGCACCGGGTCGCTACGAGCAGTACTTC	CASSLAPGRYEQYF
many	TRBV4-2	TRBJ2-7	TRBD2	TGTGCCAGCAGCCAAGTTGGAGCGGGAGAGCAGTACTTC	CASSQVGAGEQYF
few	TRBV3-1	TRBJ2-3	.	TGTGCCAGCAGCCCCCTTGGGGAACTTCGCACAGATACGCAGTATTTT	CASSPLGELRTDTQYF
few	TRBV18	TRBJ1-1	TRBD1	TGTGCCAGCTCACCGGACAGGGGGCGATGGACTGAAGCTTTCTTT	CASSPDRGRWTEAFF
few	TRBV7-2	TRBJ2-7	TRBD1	TGTGCCAGCAGCTCCGGGACAGTCAGCTACGAGCAGTACTTC	CASSSGTVSYEQYF
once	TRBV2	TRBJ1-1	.	TGTGCCAGCAGTGAAGCCAGGGCATCGGGGGGGGCTGAAGCTTTCTTT	CASSEARASGGAEAFF
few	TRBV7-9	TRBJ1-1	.	TGTGCCAGCACCGAAGGCCAGGGAGGAATAGGCACTGAAGCTTTCTTT	CASTEGQGGIGTEAFF
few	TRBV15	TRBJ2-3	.	TGTGCCACCAGCAGAGATTTTTTTCGGGGGGATACGCAGTATTTT	CATSRDFFRGDTQYF
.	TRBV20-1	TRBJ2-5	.	TGCAGTGTCGCCGCCCAAGGGGGTGTAGAGACCCAGTACTTC	CSVAAQGGVETQYF
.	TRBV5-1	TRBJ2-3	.	TGCGCCAGCAGCTTTCGGGGTTCCTCGGTCGATACGCAGTATTTT	CASSFRGSSVDTQYF
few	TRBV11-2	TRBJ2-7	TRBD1	TGTGCCAGCAGCCATAGGGGACAGGGGTATCGCGAGCAGTACTTC	CASSHRGQGYREQYF
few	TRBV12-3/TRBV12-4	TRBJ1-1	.	TGTGCCAGCAGACAGGGCTCGGGCACTGAAGCTTTCTTT	CASRQGSGTEAFF
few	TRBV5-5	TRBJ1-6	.	TGTGCCAGCAGCTTAGGGGTCTCCTATAATTCACCCCTCCACTTT	CASSLGVSYNSPLHF
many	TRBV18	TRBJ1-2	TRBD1	TGTGCCAGCTCCCAACCTTCCCGGGACAGGGCCAACTATGGCTACACCTTC	CASSQPSRDRANYGYTF
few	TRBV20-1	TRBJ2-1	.	TGCAGTGCTAGTGATTGGGGCAATGAGCAGTTCTTC	CSASDWGNEQFF
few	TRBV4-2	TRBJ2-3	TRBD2	TGTGCCAGCAGCCAAGACATAGCGGGGGGGAACACAGATACGCAGTATTTT	CASSQDIAGGNTDTQYF
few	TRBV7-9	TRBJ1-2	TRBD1	TGTGCCAGCAGCACGCGGACAGGGGTGAACTATGGCTACACCTTC	CASSTRTGVNYGYTF
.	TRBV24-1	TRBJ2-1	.	TGTGCCACCGGTCCAGGGAACCACAATGAGCAGTTCTTC	CATGPGNHNEQFF
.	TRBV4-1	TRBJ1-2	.	TGCGCCAGCAGCCAAGAAGGGAGAGACACGCTCTATGGCTACACCTTC	CASSQEGRDTLYGYTF